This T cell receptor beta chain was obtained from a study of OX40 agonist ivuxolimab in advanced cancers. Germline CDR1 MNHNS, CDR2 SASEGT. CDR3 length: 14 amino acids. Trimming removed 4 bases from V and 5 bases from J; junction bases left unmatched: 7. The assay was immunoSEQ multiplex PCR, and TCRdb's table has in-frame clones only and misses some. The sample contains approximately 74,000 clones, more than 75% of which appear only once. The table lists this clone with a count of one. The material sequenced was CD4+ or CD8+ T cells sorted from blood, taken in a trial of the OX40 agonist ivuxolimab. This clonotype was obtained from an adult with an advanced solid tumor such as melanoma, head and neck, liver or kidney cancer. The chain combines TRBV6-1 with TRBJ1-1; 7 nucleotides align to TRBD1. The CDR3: CASSGWTGETEAFF. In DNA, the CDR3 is TGTGCCAGCAGTGGATGGACAGGAGAGACTGAAGCTTTCTTT.